Listed below are T cell receptor beta chains from one sample, sequenced in a study of T cells in Graves' hyperthyroidism and ophthalmopathy. From the multiplex PCR reads, TCRdb called clonotypes with MiXCR, one entry per CDR3 protein. The sample carries around 620,000 distinct CDR3 sequences, about a sixth recorded once. Material for sequencing was blood. The receptors were gathered from a young woman with Graves' hyperthyroidism. Both conserved end residues are part of each CDR3. D genes are given only for firm matches. Rows give clone size only sometimes, using once, few, many, or a class for an expanded clone.

cdr3_nt	cdr3_aa	j_call	d_call	cdr3_length	clone_size	v_call
TGTGCCAGCAGCCTGGGACAGGGGGGGAGCGAGCAGTACTTC	CASSLGQGGSEQYF	TRBJ2-7	TRBD1	14	.	TRBV9
TGTGCCAGCACAGGACAGGTAGTCCCCCAAGCCGGGGAGCTGTTTTTT	CASTGQVVPQAGELFF	TRBJ2-2	TRBD1	16	few	TRBV12-3/TRBV12-4
TGTGCCAGCAGCTTAAGTAGCGGGAGGTGGGAGACCCAGTACTTC	CASSLSSGRWETQYF	TRBJ2-5	TRBD2	15	many	TRBV11-3
TGTGCCAGCAGCTTAGAGGTCCAGGGACTCTACGAGCAGTACTTC	CASSLEVQGLYEQYF	TRBJ2-7	.	15	many	TRBV7-9
TGCAGTGCTCCCGGACTAGCGGCCAATGAGCAGTTCTTC	CSAPGLAANEQFF	TRBJ2-1	TRBD2	13	many	TRBV20-1
TGTGCCATCAGTGAGGATTTCGGTGAAGCTTTCTTT	CAISEDFGEAFF	TRBJ1-1	.	12	many	TRBV10-3
TGTGCCAGCAGTTTCTTCAGGGAGAGAGGAAACACCATATATTTT	CASSFFRERGNTIYF	TRBJ1-3	.	15	many	TRBV28
TGTGCCAGCACTCCCGGGACTAGCGGGAGGACAGATACGCAGTATTTT	CASTPGTSGRTDTQYF	TRBJ2-3	TRBD2	16	.	TRBV6-1
TGTGCCAGCAGTTTATCCGGACTAGCGGCTACCTACGAGCAGTACTTC	CASSLSGLAATYEQYF	TRBJ2-7	TRBD2	16	few	TRBV27
TGTGCCAGCAGGTCGTCAGGGAACTATGGCTACACCTTC	CASRSSGNYGYTF	TRBJ1-2	.	13	.	TRBV6-2/TRBV6-3
TGTGCCACCAGTGACTGGACAGGGGGCTCCTACAATGAGCAGTTCTTC	CATSDWTGGSYNEQFF	TRBJ2-1	TRBD1	16	few	TRBV24-1
TGCAGTGCCGCAGGAGGGAACACTGAAGCTTTCTTT	CSAAGGNTEAFF	TRBJ1-1	.	12	many	TRBV20-1
TGTGCCAGCAGAGGACAGCTCTCCTACGAGCAGTACTTC	CASRGQLSYEQYF	TRBJ2-7	.	13	few	TRBV6-2/TRBV6-3
TGTGCCAGCAGTGAAATGAGGTTATCGGGCACCGGGGAGCTGTTTTTT	CASSEMRLSGTGELFF	TRBJ2-2	.	16	many	TRBV2
TGTGCCACCAGCAGCCAAGGACAGGGAGGGACTGAAGCTTTCTTT	CATSSQGQGGTEAFF	TRBJ1-1	TRBD1	15	many	TRBV15
TGTGCCAGCAGCCTCGGGATGAGTACTAGCGGGACTAACACCGGGGAGCTGTTTTTT	CASSLGMSTSGTNTGELFF	TRBJ2-2	TRBD2	19	few	TRBV12-3/TRBV12-4
TGCAGTGCTAGCGAAAGACGGACCGGGGAGCTGTTTTTT	CSASERRTGELFF	TRBJ2-2	.	13	.	TRBV20-1
TGCGCCAGCAGCTTCCCTCTAGCGGAAAGCACAGATACGCAGTATTTT	CASSFPLAESTDTQYF	TRBJ2-3	TRBD2	16	.	TRBV5-1
TGTGCCAGCAGTGCACTTGAGGGCACTGAAGCTTTCTTT	CASSALEGTEAFF	TRBJ1-1	.	13	many	TRBV12-3/TRBV12-4
TGTGCCATCAGTGATTTCGGGACAACGAACACCGGGGAGCTGTTTTTT	CAISDFGTTNTGELFF	TRBJ2-2	.	16	few	TRBV10-3
TGTGCCAGCTCACCGCTCAGTCTTTCTGGGGCCAACGTCCTGACTTTC	CASSPLSLSGANVLTF	TRBJ2-6	.	16	.	TRBV6-2/TRBV6-3
TGTGCCAGCATCGGGGGAATGGCGGGGAGACCCTACGAGCAGTACTTC	CASIGGMAGRPYEQYF	TRBJ2-7	.	16	many	TRBV28
TGTGCCAGCAGGGGTTTGGGGCCTCTCTCCTACGAGCAGTACTTC	CASRGLGPLSYEQYF	TRBJ2-7	.	15	many	TRBV28
TGTGCCACCGGGAGCGGGAGTTCTAATGAGCAGTTCTTC	CATGSGSSNEQFF	TRBJ2-1	TRBD2	13	.	TRBV24-1
TGCAGTGCTGAAAAGCGTCAGGTCTCTAGCACAGATACGCAGTATTTT	CSAEKRQVSSTDTQYF	TRBJ2-3	.	16	many	TRBV20-1
TGTGCCACCAGTGATGGGGGCAGCACAGATACGCAGTATTTT	CATSDGGSTDTQYF	TRBJ2-3	.	14	few	TRBV24-1
TGCGCCAGCAGCTACGGACAGGGATTTAGCTACACCTTC	CASSYGQGFSYTF	TRBJ1-2	TRBD1	13	.	TRBV5-1
TGTGCCAGCAGCCCGTTGTCGGCGGGAGCAGGTGTAGATACGCAGTATTTT	CASSPLSAGAGVDTQYF	TRBJ2-3	TRBD2	17	.	TRBV14
TGTGCCAGCAGTTTAACCGGGCCCACCGGGTACGAGCAGTACTTC	CASSLTGPTGYEQYF	TRBJ2-7	.	15	.	TRBV27
TGCGCCAGCAGCCAGAGTCCCCCCCGGGGGTTGAACACTGAAGCTTTCTTT	CASSQSPPRGLNTEAFF	TRBJ1-1	.	17	.	TRBV4-3
TGTGCCTGGGGCCGAACCGGGACAGGGAGATACGAGCAGTACTTC	CAWGRTGTGRYEQYF	TRBJ2-7	TRBD1	15	many	TRBV30
TGTGCCAGCAGTGAGTTCTTACAGCCCTACGAGCAGTACTTC	CASSEFLQPYEQYF	TRBJ2-7	.	14	.	TRBV25-1
TGTGCCAGCAGCGACCTGGAAGCTTTCTTT	CASSDLEAFF	TRBJ1-1	.	10	many	TRBV28